These T cell receptor beta chains were read from a single sample in a study of shared clonotypes between healthy human individuals. Profiled with immunoSEQ multiplex PCR; TCRdb holds only in-frame clones, not every one. The sample yields approximately 2.1 million clones, over 90% seen once. The sequenced material came from naive CD4+ T cells from PBMCs. The source is a man aged 18-30 years in good health. Some clones in this sample may be carry-over from other donors' samples. The CDR3 runs from the conserved cysteine through the conserved F or W. D genes are given only for firm matches. Not every row has a clone size; where given, it reads once, few, many or a size class.

V gene,D gene,J gene,clone size,CDR3 DNA,CDR3 protein
TRBV28,.,TRBJ2-3,.,TGTGCCAGCAGTTTTCCTAGTCTCACAGATACGCAGTATTTT,CASSFPSLTDTQYF
TRBV12-5,TRBD1,TRBJ1-5,.,TGTGCTAGTGGTTTGGCCTCGACAGGGAATAGCAATCAGCCCCAGCATTTT,CASGLASTGNSNQPQHF
TRBV10-3,TRBD1,TRBJ1-5,.,TGTGCCATCAGTGGAAACAGGGGTGATCAGCCCCAGCATTTT,CAISGNRGDQPQHF
TRBV5-1,.,TRBJ2-1,once,TGCGCCAGTAAAACGTGGCAGGGCTACAATGAGCAGTTCTTC,CASKTWQGYNEQFF
TRBV15,.,TRBJ1-1,.,TGTGCCACCAGCGTAAGGGGAATGAACACTGAAGCTTTCTTT,CATSVRGMNTEAFF
TRBV6-5,.,TRBJ2-5,.,TGTGCCAGCAGTTCTCCCCAAAGGGGTAGAGAGACCCAGTACTTC,CASSSPQRGRETQYF
TRBV4-2,TRBD1,TRBJ2-1,.,TGTGCCAGCAGCCAAAGAACTCCGGGACAGGGTGCCGACAATGAGCAGTTCTTC,CASSQRTPGQGADNEQFF
TRBV2,.,TRBJ1-5,.,TGTGCCAGCAGTGTTGGACAGACTAGCAATCAGCCCCAGCATTTT,CASSVGQTSNQPQHF
TRBV28,.,TRBJ1-3,.,TGTGCCAGCAGTGCCAGATCCCACCGTGGAAACACCATATATTTT,CASSARSHRGNTIYF
TRBV27,.,TRBJ2-3,.,TGTGCCAGCAATGGGGGAGCCCGCACAGATACGCAGTATTTT,CASNGGARTDTQYF
TRBV5-1,.,TRBJ2-5,.,TGCGCCAGCAGCTACCGGGGGATGGAGACCCAGTACTTC,CASSYRGMETQYF
TRBV6-4,TRBD2,TRBJ2-5,.,TGTGCCAGCAGTGCAGGGACTAGCGGGATAGAAGAGACCCAGTACTTC,CASSAGTSGIEETQYF
TRBV6-5,TRBD1,TRBJ1-1,.,TGTGCCAGCGGACCGGGACAGAGATTGAACACTGAAGCTTTCTTT,CASGPGQRLNTEAFF
TRBV7-9,.,TRBJ2-2,few,TGTGCCAGCAGCTTAGTGGAGGGATCGACCGGGGAGCTGTTTTTT,CASSLVEGSTGELFF
TRBV28,.,TRBJ2-7,.,TGTGCCAGCAGTTTCCCCGGGGCATCCTTCGACGAGCAGTACTTC,CASSFPGASFDEQYF
TRBV7-2,TRBD1,TRBJ2-3,.,TGTGCCAGCAGCTTTAGGACAGGGAGGACCAGTCGAACAGATACGCAGTATTTT,CASSFRTGRTSRTDTQYF
TRBV7-3,TRBD1,TRBJ1-1,.,TGTGCCAGCAGCTTGGGACAGGGCTTCACTGAAGCTTTCTTT,CASSLGQGFTEAFF
TRBV4-1,.,TRBJ1-4,.,TGCGCCAGCAGCCCGTTCAGTCCCCCAACTAATGAAAAACTGTTTTTT,CASSPFSPPTNEKLFF
TRBV18,.,TRBJ2-2,.,TGTGCCAGCTCACCGACACGGAACACCGGGGAGCTGTTTTTT,CASSPTRNTGELFF
TRBV11-1,TRBD2,TRBJ2-7,.,TGTGCCAGCAGCCCGGGGGGGGACCTCTACGAGCAGTACTTC,CASSPGGDLYEQYF
TRBV5-1,.,TRBJ1-2,.,TGCGCCAGCAGCTTGAGGGGAAGTAACTATGGCTACACCTTC,CASSLRGSNYGYTF
TRBV28,.,TRBJ1-5,.,TGTGCCAGCAAGCTGGGGGCGCGAAATCAGCCCCAGCATTTT,CASKLGARNQPQHF
TRBV10-3,TRBD2,TRBJ2-7,.,TGTGCCATCAGTGGGGGACTAGCGGTTTACGAGCAGTACTTC,CAISGGLAVYEQYF
TRBV21-1,.,TRBJ2-1,.,TGTGCGTCCACTAGCGGCTCCTACAATGAGCAGTTCTTC,CASTSGSYNEQFF
TRBV5-6,TRBD1,TRBJ2-4,.,TGTGCCAGCAGCCCGCAGGGACAGGGGGCTTTTCAGTACTTC,CASSPQGQGAFQYF
TRBV2,TRBD1,TRBJ1-1,.,TGTGCCAGCAAACAGGGGGCCAGGGACACTGAAGCTTTCTTT,CASKQGARDTEAFF
TRBV2,.,TRBJ2-5,.,TGTGCCAGCAGCAGGGGGGAAGAGACCCAGTACTTC,CASSRGEETQYF
TRBV6-5,TRBD2,TRBJ2-7,.,TGTGCCAGCAGTCCCGGGACTAGCAGCTACGAGCAGTACTTC,CASSPGTSSYEQYF
TRBV27,.,TRBJ2-6,.,TGTGCCAGCAGTTGGGCCCGATCCTCTGGGGCCAACGTCCTGACTTTC,CASSWARSSGANVLTF
TRBV28,.,TRBJ2-2,.,TGTGCCAGCGGACTGGCCGGGGAGCTGTTTTTT,CASGLAGELFF
TRBV19,.,TRBJ2-1,.,TGTGCCAGTAGTTCGAGGGCTACCCCCTACAATGAGCAGTTCTTC,CASSSRATPYNEQFF
TRBV7-9,.,TRBJ2-3,.,TGTGCCAGCAGCTTCGCGGTATCAGATACGCAGTATTTT,CASSFAVSDTQYF
TRBV7-2,TRBD1,TRBJ1-4,.,TGTGCCAGCAGCTTAACAGGGGGACCTAATGAAAAACTGTTTTTT,CASSLTGGPNEKLFF
TRBV7-3,.,TRBJ2-6,.,TGTGCCAGCAGCCCCCATACATTATCCGGGGCTGGGGCCAACGTCCTGACTTTC,CASSPHTLSGAGANVLTF
TRBV9,TRBD2,TRBJ2-1,.,TGTGCCAGCAGCGCGACTAGCGGGACTCAAGCTGAGCAGTTCTTC,CASSATSGTQAEQFF
TRBV7-2,.,TRBJ1-4,.,TGTGCCAGCAGCCGCCGGGGGAAAGAAAATGAAAAACTGTTTTTT,CASSRRGKENEKLFF
TRBV7-3,TRBD1,TRBJ2-3,.,TGTGCCAGCAGTCCAGGGGGCGCGAGCACAGATACGCAGTATTTT,CASSPGGASTDTQYF
TRBV11-3,TRBD2,TRBJ2-5,.,TGTGCCAGCAGCTCCGGACTAGCGGGAGTAGAGACCCAGTACTTC,CASSSGLAGVETQYF
TRBV6-5,.,TRBJ1-5,.,TGTGCCAGCAGTTTTGGAAGAACAGCCCTTGGTCAGCCCCAGCATTTT,CASSFGRTALGQPQHF
TRBV19,.,TRBJ1-1,.,TGTGCCAGTAGAAACTGGGGAGACATGAACACTGAAGCTTTCTTT,CASRNWGDMNTEAFF
TRBV7-7,.,TRBJ2-1,.,TGTGCCAGCAGCTTAGGTCCAGATACCTACAATGAGCAGTTCTTC,CASSLGPDTYNEQFF
TRBV9,TRBD2,TRBJ2-1,.,TGTGCCAGCAGCGGCAGACTAGCGGGTAGCTCCTACAATGAGCAGTTCTTC,CASSGRLAGSSYNEQFF
TRBV6-6,TRBD1,TRBJ2-6,.,TGTGCCAGCAGGGGGACAGGCTATGGGGCCAACGTCCTGACTTTC,CASRGTGYGANVLTF